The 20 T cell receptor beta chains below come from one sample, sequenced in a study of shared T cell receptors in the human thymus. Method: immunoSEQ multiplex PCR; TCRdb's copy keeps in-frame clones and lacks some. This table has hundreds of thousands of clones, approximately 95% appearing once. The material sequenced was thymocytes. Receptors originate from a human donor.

The CDR3 nucleotides read TGTGCCAGCAGTGAAGGGGGCGGGGAATCGTCGGTCTACGAGCAGTACTTC. Residues: CASSEGGGESSVYEQYF. The chain employs TRBV6-1 and TRBJ2-7, with TRBD2 as a possible D gene (6 bases). Germline CDR1 and CDR2: MNHNS and SASEGT. V dropped 1 base and J dropped 3 bases, with 19 bases sitting between them. This CDR3 has 17 residues.

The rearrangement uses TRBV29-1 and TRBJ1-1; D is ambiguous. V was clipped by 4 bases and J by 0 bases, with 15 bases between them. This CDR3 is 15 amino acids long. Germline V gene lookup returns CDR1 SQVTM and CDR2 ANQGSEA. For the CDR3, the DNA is TGCAGCGTTGCCAACCGTAAAGGGCTGAACACTGAAGCTTTCTTT. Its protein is CSVANRKGLNTEAFF.

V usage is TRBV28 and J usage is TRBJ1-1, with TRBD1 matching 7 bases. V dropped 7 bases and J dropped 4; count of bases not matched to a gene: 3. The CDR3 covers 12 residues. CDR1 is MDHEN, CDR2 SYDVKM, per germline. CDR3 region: CASNPGGTEAFF. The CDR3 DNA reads TGTGCCAGCAACCCAGGGGGCACTGAAGCTTTCTTT.

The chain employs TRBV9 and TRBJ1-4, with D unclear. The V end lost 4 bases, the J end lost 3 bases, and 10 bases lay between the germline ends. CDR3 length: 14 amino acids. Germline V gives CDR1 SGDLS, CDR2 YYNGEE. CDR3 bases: TGTGCCAGCAGCCCGGGGAAGGCTAATGAAAAACTGTTTTTT. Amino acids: CASSPGKANEKLFF.

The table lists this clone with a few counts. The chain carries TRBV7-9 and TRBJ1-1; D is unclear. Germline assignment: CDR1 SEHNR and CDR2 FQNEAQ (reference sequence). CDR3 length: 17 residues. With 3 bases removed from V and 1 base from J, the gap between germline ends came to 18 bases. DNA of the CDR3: TGTGCCAGCAGCTTTGCAGCTCCATGGGGAAAGAACACTGAAGCTTTCTTT. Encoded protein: CASSFAAPWGKNTEAFF.

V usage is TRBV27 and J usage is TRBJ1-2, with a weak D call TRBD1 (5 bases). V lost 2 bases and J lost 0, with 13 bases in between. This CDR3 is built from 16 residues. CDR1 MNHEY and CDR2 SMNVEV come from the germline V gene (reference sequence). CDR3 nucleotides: TGTGCCAGCAGTTTACCCAAGGGGCAAACTAACTATGGCTACACCTTC. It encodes CASSLPKGQTNYGYTF.

This CDR3 is CASRHRDGSSYEQYF. CDR3 sequence (DNA): TGTGCCAGCAGGCACCGGGACGGGAGCTCCTACGAGCAGTACTTC. The V and J genes are TRBV6-6 and TRBJ2-7; D may be TRBD2 (6 bases). The CDR3 sequence is 15 residues long. V was clipped by 6 bases and J by 0 bases, with 15 bases between them. Germline CDR1 is MNHNY and CDR2 is SVGAGI (reference sequence).

The CDR3 nucleotides read TGTGCCAGCAGCCAGGACAGATACACCGGGGAGCTGTTTTTT. Protein sequence: CASSQDRYTGELFF. This chain uses TRBV6-5 with TRBJ2-2; a possible D gene is TRBD1 (6 bases). The CDR3 is made up of 14 amino acids. V lost 6 bases and J 3 bases, leaving 11 bases between the germline ends. The germline V gene has CDR1 MNHEY and CDR2 SVGAGI.

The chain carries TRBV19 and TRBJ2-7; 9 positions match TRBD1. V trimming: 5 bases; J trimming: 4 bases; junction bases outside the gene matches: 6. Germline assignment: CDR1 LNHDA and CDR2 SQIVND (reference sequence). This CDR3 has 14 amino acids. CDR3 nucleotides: TGTGCCAGTAGTGGGGACAGGGTATCGTACGAGCAGTACTTC. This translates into CASSGDRVSYEQYF. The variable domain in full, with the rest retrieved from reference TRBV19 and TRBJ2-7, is DGGITQSPKYLFRKEGQNVTLSCEQNLNHDAMYWYRQDPGQGLRLIYYSQIVNDFQKGDIAEGYSVSREKKESFPLTVTSAQKNPTAFYLCASSGDRVSYEQYFGPGTRLTVT.

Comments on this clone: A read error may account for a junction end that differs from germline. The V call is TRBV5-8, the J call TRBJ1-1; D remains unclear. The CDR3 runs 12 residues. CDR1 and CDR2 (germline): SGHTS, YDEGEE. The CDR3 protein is CASSLTDPDAFF. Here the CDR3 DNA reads TGTGCCAGCAGCTTGACAGACCCTGACGCTTTCTTT.

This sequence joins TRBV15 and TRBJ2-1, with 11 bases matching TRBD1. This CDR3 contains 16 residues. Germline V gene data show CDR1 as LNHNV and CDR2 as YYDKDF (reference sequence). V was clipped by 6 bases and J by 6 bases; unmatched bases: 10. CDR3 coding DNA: TGTGCCACCAGTTCCGAGGGGGACAGGGGGTCCAATGAGCAGTTCTTC. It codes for CATSSEGDRGSNEQFF.

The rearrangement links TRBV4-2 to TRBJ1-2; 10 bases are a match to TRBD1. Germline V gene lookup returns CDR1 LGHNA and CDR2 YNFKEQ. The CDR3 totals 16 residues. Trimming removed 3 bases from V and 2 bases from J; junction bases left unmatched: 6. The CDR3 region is CASSHLGQGKNYGYTF. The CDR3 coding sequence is TGTGCCAGCAGCCATTTGGGACAGGGGAAGAACTATGGCTACACCTTC.

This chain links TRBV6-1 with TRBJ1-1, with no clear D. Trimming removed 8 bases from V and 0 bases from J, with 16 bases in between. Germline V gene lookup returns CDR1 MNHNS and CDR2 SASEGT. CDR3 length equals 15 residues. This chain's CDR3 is CASVGLSTLNTEAFF. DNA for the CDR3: TGTGCCAGCGTGGGATTATCGACTCTGAACACTGAAGCTTTCTTT.

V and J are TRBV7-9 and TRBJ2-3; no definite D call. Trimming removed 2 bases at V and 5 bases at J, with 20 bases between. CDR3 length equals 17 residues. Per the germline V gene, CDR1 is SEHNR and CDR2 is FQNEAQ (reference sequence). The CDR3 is CASSLITRPFYKDTQYF. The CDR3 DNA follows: TGTGCCAGCAGCTTAATAACTCGGCCTTTCTATAAAGATACGCAGTATTTT. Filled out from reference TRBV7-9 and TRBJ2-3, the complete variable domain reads DTGVSQNPRHKITKRGQNVTFRCDPISEHNRLYWYRQTLGQGPEFLTYFQNEAQLEKSRLLSDRFSAERPKGSFSTLEIQRTEQGDSAMYLCASSLITRPFYKDTQYFGPGTRLTVL.

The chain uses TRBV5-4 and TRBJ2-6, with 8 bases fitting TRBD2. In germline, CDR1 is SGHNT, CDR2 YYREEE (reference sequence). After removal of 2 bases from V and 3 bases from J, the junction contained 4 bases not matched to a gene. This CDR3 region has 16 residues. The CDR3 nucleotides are TGTGCCAGCAGCTTCGGACTAGCTGGTGGGGCCAACGTCCTGACTTTC. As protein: CASSFGLAGGANVLTF.

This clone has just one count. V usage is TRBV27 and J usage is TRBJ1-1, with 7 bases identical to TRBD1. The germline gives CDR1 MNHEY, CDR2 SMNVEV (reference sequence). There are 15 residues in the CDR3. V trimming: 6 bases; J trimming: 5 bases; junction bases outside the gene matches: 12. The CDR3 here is CASRNLGGVGTEAFF. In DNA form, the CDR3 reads TGTGCCAGCAGGAATCTAGGGGGCGTGGGGACTGAAGCTTTCTTT.

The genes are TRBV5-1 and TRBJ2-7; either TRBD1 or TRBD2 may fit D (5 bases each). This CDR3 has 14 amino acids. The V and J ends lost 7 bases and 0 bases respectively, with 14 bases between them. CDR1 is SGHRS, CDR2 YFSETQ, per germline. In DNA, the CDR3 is TGCGCCAGCGCCCGGGACGCCCACTCCTACGAGCAGTACTTC. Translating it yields CASARDAHSYEQYF.

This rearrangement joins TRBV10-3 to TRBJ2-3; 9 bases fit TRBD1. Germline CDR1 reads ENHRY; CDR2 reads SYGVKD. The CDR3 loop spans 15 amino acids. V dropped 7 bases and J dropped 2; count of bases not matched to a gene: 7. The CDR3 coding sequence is TGTGCCATCACTTTGGGACAGGGAGACACAGATACGCAGTATTTT. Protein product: CAITLGQGDTDTQYF.

This chain's CDR3 is CASSQGGTGSNTEAFF. Here the CDR3 DNA reads TGTGCCAGCAGCCAAGGAGGGACAGGGTCCAACACTGAAGCTTTCTTT. V gene TRBV14 combines with J gene TRBJ1-1, with TRBD1 matching 9 bases. J lost 2 bases, V lost 1 base, and 5 bases had no gene match. The CDR3 has 16 residues. The V gene's germline CDR1 is SGHDN and CDR2 FVKESK.

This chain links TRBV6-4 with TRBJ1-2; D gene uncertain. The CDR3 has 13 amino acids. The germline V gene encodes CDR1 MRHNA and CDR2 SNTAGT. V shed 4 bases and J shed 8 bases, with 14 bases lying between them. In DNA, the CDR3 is TGTGCCAGCAGTGGAGGACGTGTCCGGGGCTACACCTTC. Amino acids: CASSGGRVRGYTF.